The present TCR beta chain was sequenced within a study of blood T cell repertoires in COVID-19. As for the study in general: The analysed material was cDNA or gDNA that came from T cells, B-cell-depleted T cells, or PBMCs.

From germline, CDR1 is SGHRS and CDR2 YFSETQ. V lost 1 base and J 4 bases, leaving 4 bases between the germline ends. The length of the CDR3 is 12 residues. In the original processing: Estimation of nucleated cell counts was performed using reference gene primer amplification. Here immunoSEQ multiplex PCR was the method, and the copy in TCRdb shows in-frame clones only, minus some. The V and J calls and clone size are taken from that table; D and trimming were inferred from the DNA. Seen here are 150,000 to 200,000 clones, around 79% observed once, and the top ten hold about 28%. This clone was observed once.

The rearrangement links TRBV5-1 to TRBJ2-3; D gene uncertain. This sequence originates from a woman in her 70s with acute or convalescent COVID-19. The sequenced sample consisted of peripheral blood. The CDR3 spells CASSLPADTQYF. DNA for the CDR3: TGCGCCAGCAGCTTGCCGGCAGATACGCAGTATTTT.